Below, one TCR beta chain is given with its context. Amplification yielded TCR beta CDR3 regions, with RNA transcripts as the source. TCR CDR3 regions were first amplified by RT-PCR with HTBI primers. MiXCR, run by TCRdb on the multiplex PCR reads, gives a single entry per CDR3 protein. Of 560,000 or so distinct CDR3 sequences listed, 46% were seen once; the top ten hold just under 8.5%. No ophthalmopathy progression within 18 months constituted stable Graves' hyperthyroidism. This record comes from a study of T cells in Graves' hyperthyroidism and ophthalmopathy. The V gene lost 5 bases and the J gene lost 1 base, with 14 bases spanning the gap. CDR3 length equals 16 residues. Germline values: CDR1 SEHNR, CDR2 FQNEAQ (reference sequence).

Material: peripheral blood or thyroid tissue (not recorded which). This TCR was sampled from a woman under 30 with Graves' hyperthyroidism. The chain couples TRBV7-9 to TRBJ2-2, with a weak D call TRBD2 (5 bases). The CDR3 nucleotides read TGTGCCAGCAGCCCTTTAGCGCCAAGGAACACCGGGGAGCTGTTTTTT. Protein sequence: CASSPLAPRNTGELFF.